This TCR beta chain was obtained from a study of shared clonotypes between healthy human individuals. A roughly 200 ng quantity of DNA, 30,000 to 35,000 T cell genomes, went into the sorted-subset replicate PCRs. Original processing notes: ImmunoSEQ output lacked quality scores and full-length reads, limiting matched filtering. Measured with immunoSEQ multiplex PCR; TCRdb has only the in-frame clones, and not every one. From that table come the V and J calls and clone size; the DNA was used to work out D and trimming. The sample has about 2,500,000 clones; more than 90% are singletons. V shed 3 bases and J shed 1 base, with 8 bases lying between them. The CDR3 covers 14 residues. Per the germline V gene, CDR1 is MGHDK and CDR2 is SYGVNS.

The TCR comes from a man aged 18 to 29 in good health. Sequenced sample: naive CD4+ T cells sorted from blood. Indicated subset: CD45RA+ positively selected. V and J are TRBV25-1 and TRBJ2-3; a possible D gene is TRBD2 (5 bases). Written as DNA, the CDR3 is TGTGCCAGCAGTGACGCCGGGGGCACAGATACGCAGTATTTT. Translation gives CASSDAGGTDTQYF.